This paragraph covers one T cell receptor (beta chain) sequence. These data originate in a study of blood T cell repertoires in COVID-19. Whole-study context: Sample material is recorded as cDNA or gDNA derived from T cells, B-cell-depleted T cells, or PBMCs.

Per the original data handling: By means of reference gene primer amplification, nucleated cell counts were estimated. Here immunoSEQ multiplex PCR was the method, and the copy in TCRdb shows in-frame clones only, minus some. Clone size and the V and J calls come from that table; the DNA yielded D and trimming. This table holds over 100,000 clones, 80% to 90% found once. Trimming removed 1 base at V and 2 bases at J, with 9 bases between. Germline CDR1 and CDR2: SEHNR and FQNEAQ (reference sequence). CDR3 length equals 15 residues. This receptor was identified in a man in his forties with active or convalescent COVID-19. The chain joins TRBV7-9 to TRBJ1-5, with D perhaps TRBD1 (6 bases). Sequenced: peripheral blood. The CDR3 DNA reads as TGTGCCAGCAGCTTAGGCAAGGGGGGCAATCAGCCCCAGCATTTT. It yields the protein CASSLGKGGNQPQHF.